One sample yielded the 27 T cell receptor beta chains listed below, sequenced in a study of lymphopenia after photon versus proton radiotherapy. Here immunoSEQ multiplex PCR was the method, and the copy in TCRdb shows in-frame clones only, minus some. Here the sample spans 83,000 or so clones, around four fifths being singletons. The sequences come from peripheral blood, collected from a patient treated with proton-based radiotherapy. The receptors were gathered from a man aged 55 to 70 with pancreatic cancer.

CDR3 in amino acids: CASSLTSVNTGELFF. The CDR3 DNA reads TGTGCCAGCAGCTTAACTAGCGTCAACACCGGGGAGCTGTTTTTT. The V gene is TRBV28, the J gene TRBJ2-2, with 7 bases matching TRBD2. Trimming cost V 6 bases and J 2 bases; bases outside gene matches: 6. The CDR3 totals 15 residues. Germline V gene data show CDR1 as MDHEN and CDR2 as SYDVKM.

CDR3 region: CASSLGAPGANVLTF. The CDR3 DNA sequence: TGCGCCAGCAGCTTAGGGGCGCCCGGGGCCAACGTCCTGACTTTC. The chain employs TRBV5-1 and TRBJ2-6, with D possibly being TRBD1 (5 bases). This CDR3 region has 15 residues. Trimming pared 2 bases from V and 4 bases from J, leaving 10 bases between. Germline assignment: CDR1 SGHRS and CDR2 YFSETQ.

The gene calls are TRBV28 and TRBJ1-2, with TRBD1 as a possible D gene (5 bases). The germline V gene has CDR1 MDHEN and CDR2 SYDVKM. The ends were cut back, 1 base at V and 8 bases at J, with 23 bases in the middle. The CDR3 sequence is 17 residues long. The DNA for the CDR3 is TGTGCCAGCAGTTTATCATTGGGGCGAGCAGGGCGCTGGGGCTACACCTTC. Encoded protein: CASSLSLGRAGRWGYTF.

This clone was seen just once. This chain joins TRBV5-1 and TRBJ2-3, with D perhaps TRBD1 or TRBD2 (5 bases each). V lost 0 bases and J 6 bases, leaving 17 bases between the germline ends. Germline V CDR1 and CDR2: SGHRS, YFSETQ. This CDR3 region has 16 residues. CDR3 amino acids: CASSLATGASKDTQYF. CDR3 bases: TGCGCCAGCAGCTTGGCCACCGGGGCTAGCAAGGATACGCAGTATTTT.

About this clone: Other nucleotide sequences in the sample specify the same CDR3. This rearrangement joins TRBV28 to TRBJ1-5, with D hard to call. The CDR3 has 12 amino acids. Germline CDR1 reads MDHEN; CDR2 reads SYDVKM. V dropped 4 bases and J dropped 2 bases, with 3 bases sitting between them. Written as DNA, the CDR3 is TGTGCCAGCAGTTCTGGCAATCAGCCCCAGCATTTT. This sequence encodes CASSSGNQPQHF.

The chain has TRBV9 and TRBJ1-2; TRBD1 matches at 7 bases. The CDR3 has 11 amino acids. Per germline, CDR1 SGDLS and CDR2 YYNGEE. V shed 4 bases, J shed 8 bases, and the junction held 2 bases outside the gene matches. CDR3 loop: CASSRDSGYTF. Here the CDR3 DNA reads TGTGCCAGCAGCCGGGACAGCGGCTACACCTTC.

This clone came up a few times. The gene calls are TRBV7-8 and TRBJ1-3, with D unresolved. Between the trimmed V and J ends, which lost 5 bases and 2 bases, there was a span of 16 bases. Per the germline V gene, CDR1 is SGHVS and CDR2 is FQNEAQ. This CDR3 has 16 amino acids. The CDR3 nucleotides are TGTGCCAGCAGCAACCTACCGGGTGTGACTGGAAACACCATATATTTT. It specifies CASSNLPGVTGNTIYF.

This clone has only a few counts. The J gene is TRBJ1-2, the V gene TRBV28, with TRBD1 matching over 7 bases. Germline V gives CDR1 MDHEN, CDR2 SYDVKM. This CDR3 has 13 residues. Unmatched junction bases numbered 5, after V lost 3 bases and J lost 7 bases. The CDR3 sequence is CASSLPRQGGYTF. CDR3 DNA: TGTGCCAGCAGTTTGCCCCGACAGGGTGGCTACACCTTC.

The J gene is TRBJ2-7, the V gene TRBV2, with 7 bases fitting TRBD1. Germline CDR1 is SNHLY and CDR2 is FYNNEI. The CDR3 contains 15 residues. J was trimmed by 2 bases and V by 2 bases; bases with no gene match: 6. CDR3 DNA: TGTGCCAGCAGTGAAAGACAGGGAATAACCTACGAGCAGTACTTC. It specifies CASSERQGITYEQYF.

The V and J genes are TRBV5-6 and TRBJ2-1, with TRBD1 matching 11 bases. The V and J ends lost 3 bases and 7 bases, in that order; junction bases with no gene match: 6. The CDR3 loop spans 15 amino acids. From germline, CDR1 is SGHDT and CDR2 YYEEEE. CDR3 amino acids: CASSWTGGFGNEQFF. DNA for the CDR3: TGTGCCAGCAGCTGGACAGGGGGCTTTGGGAATGAGCAGTTCTTC.

There are a few counts of this clone. The gene calls are TRBV19 and TRBJ1-2; 7 nucleotides match TRBD1. The length of the CDR3 is 13 residues. With 3 bases clipped from V and 8 bases from J, the junction kept 6 bases outside the gene matches. Germline assignment: CDR1 LNHDA and CDR2 SQIVND (reference sequence). CDR3 bases: TGTGCCAGTAGTATTGCCAGGGGGGAAGGCTACACCTTC. Its protein is CASSIARGEGYTF.

This rearrangement joins TRBV19 to TRBJ2-7; 9 nucleotides agree with TRBD1. V was pared by 3 bases and J by 6 bases, with 9 bases of the junction left unmatched. This CDR3 region has 15 residues. Germline CDR1 is LNHDA and CDR2 is SQIVND (reference sequence). The DNA for the CDR3 is TGTGCCAGTAGTATCCAGGCGGGACAGGGAGCCGAGCAGTACTTC. Translating gives CASSIQAGQGAEQYF.

The chain recombines TRBV27 with TRBJ2-1, with 8 positions matching TRBD2. The CDR3 covers 14 residues. CDR1 and CDR2 from the germline V gene are MNHEY and SMNVEV (reference sequence). Trimming at V came to 5 bases and at J to 7 bases, leaving 7 bases not matched to a gene. As DNA, the CDR3 is TGTGCCAGCAGTCCCCGGACTAGCCGAAATGAGCAGTTCTTC. It codes for CASSPRTSRNEQFF.

CDR3 nucleotides: TGTGCCAGCAGCTCCCCCGGGACAGGGGCTGCGGAGACCCAGTACTTC. This codes for CASSSPGTGAAETQYF. V gene TRBV5-4 combines with J gene TRBJ2-5, with TRBD1 identical over 10 bases. Per germline, CDR1 SGHNT and CDR2 YYREEE (reference sequence). With V trimmed by 3 bases and J by 5 bases, 10 bases remained unmatched. This CDR3 contains 16 residues. Supplemented by reference TRBV5-4 and TRBJ2-5, the full variable domain reads ETGVTQSPTHLIKTRGQQVTLRCSSQSGHNTVSWYQQALGQGPQFIFQYYREEENGRGNFPPRFSGLQFPNYSSELNVNALELDDSALYLCASSSPGTGAAETQYFGPGTRLLVL.

This clone has only one observation. The V and J genes are TRBV7-2 and TRBJ2-1; TRBD2 is a possible D gene (5 bases). Germline V gives CDR1 SGHTA, CDR2 FQGNSA. This CDR3 has 11 amino acids. V was clipped by 8 bases and J by 8 bases, with 10 bases between them. Written as DNA, the CDR3 is TGTGCCAGCGGGCTAGCACATGAGCAGTTCTTC. Translation gives CASGLAHEQFF.

The gene calls are TRBV5-6 and TRBJ2-7; D possibly uses TRBD1 or TRBD2 (5 bases each). This CDR3 comprises 16 residues. The germline V gene encodes CDR1 SGHDT and CDR2 YYEEEE. The V gene lost 4 bases and the J gene lost 0 bases, with 17 bases spanning the gap. The CDR3 DNA follows: TGTGCCAGCAGCGGAACCCCGGGGCGGTCCTCCTACGAGCAGTACTTC. This translates into CASSGTPGRSSYEQYF.

J is TRBJ2-1 and V is TRBV11-2; unclear D gene. V lost 5 bases, J lost 4 bases, and 9 bases lay in between. CDR3 size: 13 residues. Per germline, CDR1 SGHAT and CDR2 FQNNGV. The DNA of the CDR3 is TGTGCCAGCAGCCGCCCGGAATACAATGAGCAGTTCTTC. Translated, it gives CASSRPEYNEQFF.

This rearrangement joins TRBV27 to TRBJ2-4; a possible D gene is TRBD1 (6 bases). The CDR3 runs 16 residues. V was trimmed by 2 bases and J by 5 bases, leaving 16 bases between them. Germline V gene lookup returns CDR1 MNHEY and CDR2 SMNVEV (reference sequence). The CDR3 here is CASSLPRQGTENIQYF. Written as DNA, the CDR3 is TGTGCCAGCAGTTTACCCCGGCAGGGGACCGAAAACATTCAGTACTTC.

V gene TRBV28 combines with J gene TRBJ1-3; D unresolved. The CDR3 spans 13 residues. Germline loops: CDR1 MDHEN, CDR2 SYDVKM. V lost 6 bases and J lost 0, with 6 bases in between. The CDR3 loop reads CASSQSSGNTIYF. The CDR3 DNA reads TGTGCCAGCAGCCAGAGCTCTGGAAACACCATATATTTT.

The rearrangement joins TRBV19 to TRBJ2-7; 11 bases match TRBD2. J lost 0 bases, V lost 6 bases, and 7 bases had no gene match. Germline assignment: CDR1 LNHDA and CDR2 SQIVND (reference sequence). CDR3 length equals 16 residues. In DNA, the CDR3 is TGTGCCAGTAGGAGATTGACTAGCGGGATCTCCTACGAGCAGTACTTC. It is translated as CASRRLTSGISYEQYF.

The V call is TRBV7-9, the J call TRBJ2-1; TRBD2 matches at 11 bases. The CDR3 length is 18 residues. CDR1 SEHNR and CDR2 FQNEAQ come from the germline V gene (reference sequence). The junction had 10 bases not matched to a gene; V was cut back by 1 base and J by 5 bases. CDR3 sequence reads: CASSLGLLAGEVDNEQFF. CDR3 coding DNA: TGTGCCAGCAGCTTAGGTTTACTAGCGGGAGAGGTTGACAATGAGCAGTTCTTC.

The chain links TRBV6-6 to TRBJ2-2; D may be TRBD2 (5 bases). The CDR3 extends over 16 amino acids. Germline V gene lookup returns CDR1 MNHNY and CDR2 SVGAGI (reference sequence). V dropped 0 bases and J dropped 4 bases, with 12 bases sitting between them. CDR3 sequence: CASSYSSGSPTGELFF. The CDR3 DNA reads as TGTGCCAGCAGTTACTCGTCGGGATCCCCCACCGGGGAGCTGTTTTTT.

The CDR3 sequence: CSAWGGFQFF. CDR3 bases: TGCAGTGCCTGGGGGGGGTTTCAGTTCTTC. V usage is TRBV20-1 and J usage is TRBJ2-1, with 7 bases that match TRBD2. The trim removed 6 bases at V and 13 bases at J, leaving 6 bases unmatched. The CDR3 loop spans 10 amino acids. The germline gives CDR1 DFQATT, CDR2 SNEGSKA (reference sequence).

This clone was found once. V and J are TRBV7-9 and TRBJ2-2; TRBD1 is a possible D gene (6 bases). Germline values: CDR1 SEHNR, CDR2 FQNEAQ (reference sequence). The CDR3 is 14 amino acids. The germline V and J ends were trimmed by 1 base and 6 bases, with 9 bases remaining between them. CDR3 amino acids: CASSLEGDPGELFF. The CDR3 DNA sequence: TGTGCCAGCAGCTTAGAGGGGGACCCCGGGGAGCTGTTTTTT.

V gene TRBV7-2 combines with J gene TRBJ2-7; D is unclear. Germline loops: CDR1 SGHTA, CDR2 FQGNSA. The length of the CDR3 is 13 residues. Between the trimmed V and J ends, which lost 5 bases and 2 bases, there was a span of 10 bases. In DNA, the CDR3 is TGTGCCAGCAGCCCCCAAGCCCCCTACGAGCAGTACTTC. This gives the protein CASSPQAPYEQYF.

The chain carries TRBV2 and TRBJ1-1, with no clear D. This CDR3 spans 13 amino acids. The V end lost 2 bases, the J end lost 4 bases, and 8 bases lay between the germline ends. Germline V lookup: CDR1 SNHLY, CDR2 FYNNEI. The CDR3 DNA sequence: TGTGCCAGCAGTGAAACGATTAGCACTGAAGCTTTCTTT. Protein sequence: CASSETISTEAFF.

The chain carries TRBV5-1 and TRBJ2-1; the match to TRBD1 covers 8 bases. CDR3 length: 16 amino acids. The germline V gene has CDR1 SGHRS and CDR2 YFSETQ. The V segment lost 0 bases and the J segment 0 bases; nucleotides outside the gene matches: 2. The chain's CDR3 is CASSLATGGSYNEQFF. CDR3 bases: TGCGCCAGCAGCTTGGCTACAGGGGGCTCCTACAATGAGCAGTTCTTC.